This T cell receptor (beta chain) is drawn from a study of cytomegalovirus exposure and HLA in healthy donors. The PCR used 60 Vbeta and 13 Jbeta primers. TCRdb keeps only in-frame clones here, not all; method: immunoSEQ multiplex PCR. This sample contains about 160,000 clones. Those who donated were healthy bone marrow donors. With respect to this clone: Antigen specificity is unknown.

Study-level results: V- and J-gene trimming in TCR beta was tied to a missense DCLRE1C variant by an analysis performed later. In an earlier analysis, productive rearrangement rates for most beta V segments clustered near 90% or 30%.

This CDR3 spans 10 amino acids. Trimming cost V 6 bases and J 12 bases, with 9 bases left between them. Germline V gives CDR1 MNHNS, CDR2 SASEGT. What was sequenced was PBMCs. The receptor comes from a man aged 25 to 40 in good health and CMV-seronegative. The chain has TRBV6-1 and TRBJ2-1, with D perhaps matching TRBD1 (6 bases). CDR3 bases: TGTGCCAGCAGACAGGGCTGGCAGTTCTTC. It specifies CASRQGWQFF.